The T cell receptor (beta chain) described here comes from a study of T cells and Merkel cell carcinoma outcomes. TCRdb's table, derived via immunoSEQ multiplex PCR, lists solely in-frame clones and lacks some. The sample consists of about 15,000 clones, about four fifths of them appearing once. As for this clone: Its specificity is unknown.

Findings and caveats of the study: Repertoire plus T-cell density reportedly predicted Merkel cell carcinoma outcomes.

The sample comprised tumor tissue from Merkel cell carcinoma. The sequence was obtained from a human donor with Merkel cell carcinoma.

The CDR3 here is CASSFRTGSRRRDTQYF. Written as DNA, the CDR3 is TGTGCCAGCAGTTTCAGGACAGGGTCTAGGAGGAGAGATACGCAGTATTTT. The chain has TRBV28 and TRBJ2-3; 8 bases are a match to TRBD1. With V trimmed by 3 bases and J by 5 bases, 13 bases remained unmatched. The CDR3 covers 17 residues. Germline-derived CDR1 and CDR2 are MDHEN and SYDVKM.